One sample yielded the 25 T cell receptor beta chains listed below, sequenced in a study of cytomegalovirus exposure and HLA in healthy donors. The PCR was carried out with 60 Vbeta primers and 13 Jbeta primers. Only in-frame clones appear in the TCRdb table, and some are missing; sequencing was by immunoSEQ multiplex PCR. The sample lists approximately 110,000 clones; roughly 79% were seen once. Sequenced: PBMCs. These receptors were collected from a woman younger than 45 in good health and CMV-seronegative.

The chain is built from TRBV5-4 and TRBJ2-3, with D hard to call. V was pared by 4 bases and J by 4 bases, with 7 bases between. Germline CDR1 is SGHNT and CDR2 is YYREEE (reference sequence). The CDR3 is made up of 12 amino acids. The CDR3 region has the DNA TGTGCCAGCAGCCTAGAATCAGATACGCAGTATTTT. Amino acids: CASSLESDTQYF.

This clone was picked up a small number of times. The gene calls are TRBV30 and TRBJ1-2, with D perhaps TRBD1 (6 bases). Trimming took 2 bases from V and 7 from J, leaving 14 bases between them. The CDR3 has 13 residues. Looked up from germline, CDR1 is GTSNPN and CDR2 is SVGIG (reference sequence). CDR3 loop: CAWSLRGQSGYTF. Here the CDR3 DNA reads TGTGCCTGGAGTCTCAGGGGCCAGAGTGGCTACACCTTC.

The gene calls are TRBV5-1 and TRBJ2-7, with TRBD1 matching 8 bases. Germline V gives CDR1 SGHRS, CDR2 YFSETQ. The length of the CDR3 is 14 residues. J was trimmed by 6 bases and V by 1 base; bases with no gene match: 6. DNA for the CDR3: TGCGCCAGCAGCTTGTCAGGACAGGGCGTCGAGCAGTACTTC. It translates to CASSLSGQGVEQYF.

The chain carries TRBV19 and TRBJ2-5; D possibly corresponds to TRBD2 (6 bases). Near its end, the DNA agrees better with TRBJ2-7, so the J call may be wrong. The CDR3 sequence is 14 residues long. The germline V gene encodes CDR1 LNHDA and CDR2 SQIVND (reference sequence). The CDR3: CASSIGGIGDEQYF. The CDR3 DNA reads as TGTGCCAGTAGTATCGGGGGTATCGGCGACGAGCAGTACTTC.

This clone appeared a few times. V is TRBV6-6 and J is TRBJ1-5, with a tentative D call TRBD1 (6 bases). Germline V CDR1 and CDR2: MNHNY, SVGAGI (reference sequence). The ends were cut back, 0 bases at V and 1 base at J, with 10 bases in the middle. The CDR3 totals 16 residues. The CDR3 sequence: CASSYSNRASNQPQHF. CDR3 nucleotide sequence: TGTGCCAGCAGTTACTCTAACAGGGCCAGCAATCAGCCCCAGCATTTT.

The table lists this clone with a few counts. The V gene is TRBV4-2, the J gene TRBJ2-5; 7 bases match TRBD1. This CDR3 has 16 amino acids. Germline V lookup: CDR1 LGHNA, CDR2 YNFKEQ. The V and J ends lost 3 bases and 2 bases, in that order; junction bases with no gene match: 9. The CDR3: CASSQAPGQVQETQYF. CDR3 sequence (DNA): TGTGCCAGCAGCCAGGCTCCCGGACAGGTACAAGAGACCCAGTACTTC.

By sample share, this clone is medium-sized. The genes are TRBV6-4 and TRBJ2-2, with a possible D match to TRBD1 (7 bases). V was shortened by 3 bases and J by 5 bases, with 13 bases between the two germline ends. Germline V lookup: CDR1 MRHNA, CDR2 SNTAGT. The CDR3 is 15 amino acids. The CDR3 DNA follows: TGTGCCAGCAGTGAAGAGGGGGGACAGACCGGGGAGCTGTTTTTT. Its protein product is CASSEEGGQTGELFF.

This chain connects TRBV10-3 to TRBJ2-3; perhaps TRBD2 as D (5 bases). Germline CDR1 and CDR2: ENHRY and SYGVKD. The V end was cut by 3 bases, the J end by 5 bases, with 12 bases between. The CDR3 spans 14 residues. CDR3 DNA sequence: TGTGCCATCAGTGACGGGAATAACGGAGATACGCAGTATTTT. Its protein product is CAISDGNNGDTQYF.

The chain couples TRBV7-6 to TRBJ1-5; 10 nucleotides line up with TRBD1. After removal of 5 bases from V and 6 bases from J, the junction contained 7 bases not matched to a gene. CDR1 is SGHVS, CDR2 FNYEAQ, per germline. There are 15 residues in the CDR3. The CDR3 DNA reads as TGTGCCAGCAGCCCAGACAGGGGGCAAGTTCAGCCCCAGCATTTT. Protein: CASSPDRGQVQPQHF.

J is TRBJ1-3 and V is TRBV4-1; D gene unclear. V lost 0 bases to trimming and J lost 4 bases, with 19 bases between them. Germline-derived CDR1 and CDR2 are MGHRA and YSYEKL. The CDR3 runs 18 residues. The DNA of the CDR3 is TGCGCCAGCAGCCAAGATCCGCCAACCTCGAATCGGGGAAACACCATATATTTT. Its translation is CASSQDPPTSNRGNTIYF.

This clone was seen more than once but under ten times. The CDR3 nucleotides are TGTGCCAGTAGTGTTCAGGGGGTTTTAATGAACACTGAAGCTTTCTTT. Protein product: CASSVQGVLMNTEAFF. The rearrangement joins TRBV19 to TRBJ1-1; 7 bases align to TRBD1. Trimming at V came to 5 bases and at J to 0 bases, leaving 9 bases not matched to a gene. Germline V CDR1 and CDR2: LNHDA, SQIVND (reference sequence). The CDR3 is 16 amino acids.

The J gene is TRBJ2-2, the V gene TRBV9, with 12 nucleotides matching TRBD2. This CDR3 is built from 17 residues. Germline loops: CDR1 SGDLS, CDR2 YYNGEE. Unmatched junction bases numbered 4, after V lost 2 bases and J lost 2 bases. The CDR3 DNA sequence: TGTGCCAGCAGCGTTGGACTAGCGGGGACTAACACCGGGGAGCTGTTTTTT. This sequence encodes CASSVGLAGTNTGELFF.

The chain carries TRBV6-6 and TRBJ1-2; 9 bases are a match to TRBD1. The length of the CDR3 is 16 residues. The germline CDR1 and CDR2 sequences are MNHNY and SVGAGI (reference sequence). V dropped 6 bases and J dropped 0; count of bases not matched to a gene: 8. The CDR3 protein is CASRRTGADPNYGYTF. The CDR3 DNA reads TGTGCCAGCAGAAGGACAGGGGCCGACCCTAACTATGGCTACACCTTC.

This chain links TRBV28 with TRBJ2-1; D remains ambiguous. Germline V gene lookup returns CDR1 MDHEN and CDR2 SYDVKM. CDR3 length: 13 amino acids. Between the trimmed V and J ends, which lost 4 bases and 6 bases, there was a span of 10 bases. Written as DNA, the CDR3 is TGTGCCAGCAGTTCCCGCAGTCCCAATGAGCAGTTCTTC. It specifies CASSSRSPNEQFF.

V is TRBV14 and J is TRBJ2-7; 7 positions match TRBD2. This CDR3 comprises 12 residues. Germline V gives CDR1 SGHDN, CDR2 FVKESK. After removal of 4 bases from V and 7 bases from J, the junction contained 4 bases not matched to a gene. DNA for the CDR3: TGTGCCAGCAGCCTGGGGCGGGGGGAGCAGTACTTC. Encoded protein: CASSLGRGEQYF. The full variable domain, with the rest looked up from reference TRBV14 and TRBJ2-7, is EAGVTQFPSHSVIEKGQTVTLRCDPISGHDNLYWYRRVMGKEIKFLLHFVKESKQDESGMPNNRFLAERTGGTYSTLKVQPAELEDSGVYFCASSLGRGEQYFGPGTRLTVT.

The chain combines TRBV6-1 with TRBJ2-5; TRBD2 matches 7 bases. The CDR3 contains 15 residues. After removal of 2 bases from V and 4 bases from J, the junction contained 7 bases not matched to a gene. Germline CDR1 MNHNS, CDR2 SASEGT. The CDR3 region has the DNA TGTGCCAGCAGTGAAATGTCTAGCGGCGCAGAGACCCAGTACTTC. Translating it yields CASSEMSSGAETQYF.

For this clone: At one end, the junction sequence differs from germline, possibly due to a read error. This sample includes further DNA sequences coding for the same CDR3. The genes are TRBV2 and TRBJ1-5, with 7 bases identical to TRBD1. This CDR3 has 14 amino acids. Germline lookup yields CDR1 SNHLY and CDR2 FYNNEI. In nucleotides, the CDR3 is TGTGCCAGCAGGAACAGGGGAAGCAATCAGCCCCAGCATTTC. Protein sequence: CASRNRGSNQPQHF.

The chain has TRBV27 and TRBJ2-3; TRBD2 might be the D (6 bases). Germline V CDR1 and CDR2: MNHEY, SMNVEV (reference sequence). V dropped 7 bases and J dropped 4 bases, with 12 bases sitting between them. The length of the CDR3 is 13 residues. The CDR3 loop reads CASKEGSPDTQYF. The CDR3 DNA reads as TGTGCCAGCAAGGAGGGGTCCCCAGATACGCAGTATTTT.

The chain's CDR3 is CASSDPGDYGYTF. CDR3 coding DNA: TGTGCCAGCAGTGATCCAGGGGACTATGGCTACACCTTC. This chain uses TRBV28 with TRBJ1-2, with a possible D match to TRBD1 (6 bases). This CDR3 contains 13 residues. Trimming left V 5 bases short and J 3 bases short, with 10 bases between. CDR1 MDHEN and CDR2 SYDVKM come from the germline V gene.

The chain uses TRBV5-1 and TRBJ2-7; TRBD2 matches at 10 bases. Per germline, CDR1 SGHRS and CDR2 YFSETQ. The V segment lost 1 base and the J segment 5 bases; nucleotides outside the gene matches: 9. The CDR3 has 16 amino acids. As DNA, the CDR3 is TGCGCCAGCAGCTTGCGTCCAGCGGGAGGGCCTAACGAGCAGTACTTC. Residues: CASSLRPAGGPNEQYF.

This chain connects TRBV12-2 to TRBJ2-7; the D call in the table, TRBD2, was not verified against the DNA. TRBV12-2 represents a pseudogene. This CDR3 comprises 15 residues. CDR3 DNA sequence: TGTGCAAGTCGCTTGAGGGGGGGGCGGCCCTACGAGCAGTACTTC. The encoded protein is CASRLRGGRPYEQYF.

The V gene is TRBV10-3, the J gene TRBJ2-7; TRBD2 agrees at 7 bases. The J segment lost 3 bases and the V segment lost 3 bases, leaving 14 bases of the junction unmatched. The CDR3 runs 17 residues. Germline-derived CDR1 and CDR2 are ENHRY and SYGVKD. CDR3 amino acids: CAISDPIAGVRNYEQYF. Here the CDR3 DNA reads TGTGCCATCAGTGATCCAATCGCGGGAGTGCGTAACTACGAGCAGTACTTC.

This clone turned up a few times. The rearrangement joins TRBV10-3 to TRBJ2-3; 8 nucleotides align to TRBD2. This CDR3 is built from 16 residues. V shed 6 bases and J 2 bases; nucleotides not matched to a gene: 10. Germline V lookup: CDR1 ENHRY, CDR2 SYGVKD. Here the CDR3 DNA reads TGTGCCATCAGAGGTGGACTAGCCTCTTTCACAGATACGCAGTATTTT. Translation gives CAIRGGLASFTDTQYF.

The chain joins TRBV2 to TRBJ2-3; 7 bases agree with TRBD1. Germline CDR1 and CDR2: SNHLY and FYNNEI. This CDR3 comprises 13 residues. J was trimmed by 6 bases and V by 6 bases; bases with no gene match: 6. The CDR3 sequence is CASSRTGSDTQYF. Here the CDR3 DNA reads TGTGCCAGCAGCCGGACAGGAAGCGATACGCAGTATTTT.

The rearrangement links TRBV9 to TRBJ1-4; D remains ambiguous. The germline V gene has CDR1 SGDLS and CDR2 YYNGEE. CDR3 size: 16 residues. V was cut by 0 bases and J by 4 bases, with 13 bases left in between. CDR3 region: CASSVGGRADNEKLFF. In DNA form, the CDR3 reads TGTGCCAGCAGCGTAGGCGGGAGGGCCGATAATGAAAAACTGTTTTTT.